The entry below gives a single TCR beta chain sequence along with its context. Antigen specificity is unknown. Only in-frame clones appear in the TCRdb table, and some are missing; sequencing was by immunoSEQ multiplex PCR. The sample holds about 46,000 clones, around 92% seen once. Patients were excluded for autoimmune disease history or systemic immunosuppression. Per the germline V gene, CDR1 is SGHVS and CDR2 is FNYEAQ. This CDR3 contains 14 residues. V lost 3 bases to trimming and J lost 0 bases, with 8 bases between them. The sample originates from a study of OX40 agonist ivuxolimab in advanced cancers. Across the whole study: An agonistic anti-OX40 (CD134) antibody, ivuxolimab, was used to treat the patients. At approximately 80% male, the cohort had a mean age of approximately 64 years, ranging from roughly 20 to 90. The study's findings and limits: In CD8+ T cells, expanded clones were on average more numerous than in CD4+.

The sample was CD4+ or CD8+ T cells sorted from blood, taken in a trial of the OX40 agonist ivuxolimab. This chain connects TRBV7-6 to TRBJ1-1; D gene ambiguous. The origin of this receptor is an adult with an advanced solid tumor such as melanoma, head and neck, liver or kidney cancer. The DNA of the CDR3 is TGTGCCAGCAGCTTTTCCGGATTGAACACTGAAGCTTTCTTT. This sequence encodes CASSFSGLNTEAFF.